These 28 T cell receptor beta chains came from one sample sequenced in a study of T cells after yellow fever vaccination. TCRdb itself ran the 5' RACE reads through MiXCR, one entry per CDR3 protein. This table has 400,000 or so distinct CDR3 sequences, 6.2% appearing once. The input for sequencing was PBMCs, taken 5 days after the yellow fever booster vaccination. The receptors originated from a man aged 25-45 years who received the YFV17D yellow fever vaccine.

CDR3 DNA: TGTGCCAGCAGCTTAGATGCGGATCTAGCGTTCACAGATACGCAGTATTTT. It yields the protein CASSLDADLAFTDTQYF. The chain combines TRBV11-2 with TRBJ2-3; D is possibly TRBD2 (6 bases). The CDR3 length is 17 residues. Deletions cut 0 bases from V and 2 bases from J, with 15 bases between. Germline V CDR1 and CDR2: SGHAT, FQNNGV.

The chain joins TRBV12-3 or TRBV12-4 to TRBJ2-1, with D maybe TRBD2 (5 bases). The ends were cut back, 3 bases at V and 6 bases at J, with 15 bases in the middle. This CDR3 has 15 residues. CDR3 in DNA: TGTGCCAGCAGTTTGGACCAATTGAGGGTCAATGAGCAGTTCTTC. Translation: CASSLDQLRVNEQFF.

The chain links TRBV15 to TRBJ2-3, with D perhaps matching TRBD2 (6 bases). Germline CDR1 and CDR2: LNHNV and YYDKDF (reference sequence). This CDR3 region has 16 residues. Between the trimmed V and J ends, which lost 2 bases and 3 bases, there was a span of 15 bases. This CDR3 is CATSRPAGLGTDTQYF. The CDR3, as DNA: TGTGCCACCAGCAGACCGGCGGGATTGGGGACAGATACGCAGTATTTT.

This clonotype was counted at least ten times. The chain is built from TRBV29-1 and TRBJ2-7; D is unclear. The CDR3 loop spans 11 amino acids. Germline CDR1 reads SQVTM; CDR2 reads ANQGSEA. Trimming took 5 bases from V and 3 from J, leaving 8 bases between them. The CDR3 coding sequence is TGCAGCGTTCGATCGGTCTACGAGCAGTACTTC. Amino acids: CSVRSVYEQYF.

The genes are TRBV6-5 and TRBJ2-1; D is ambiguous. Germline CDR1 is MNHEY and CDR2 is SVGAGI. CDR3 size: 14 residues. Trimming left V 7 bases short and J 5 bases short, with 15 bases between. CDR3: CASISARYNNEQFF. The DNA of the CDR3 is TGTGCCAGCATTTCTGCCAGGTATAACAATGAGCAGTTCTTC.

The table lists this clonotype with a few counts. The CDR3 is CASSTTPTGDTQYF. For the CDR3, the DNA is TGTGCCAGTAGTACGACCCCAACCGGAGATACGCAGTATTTT. J is TRBJ2-3 and V is TRBV19, with no clear D. The CDR3 covers 14 residues. Trimming removed 4 bases from V and 5 bases from J, with 13 bases in between. Germline assignment: CDR1 LNHDA and CDR2 SQIVND (reference sequence).

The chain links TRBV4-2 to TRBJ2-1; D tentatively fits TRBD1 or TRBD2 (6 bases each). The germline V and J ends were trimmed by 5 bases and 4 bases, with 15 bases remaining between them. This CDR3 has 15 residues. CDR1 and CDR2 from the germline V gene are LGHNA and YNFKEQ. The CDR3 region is CASSSNQGRYNEQFF. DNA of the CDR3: TGTGCCAGCAGCTCTAATCAGGGGAGGTACAATGAGCAGTTCTTC.

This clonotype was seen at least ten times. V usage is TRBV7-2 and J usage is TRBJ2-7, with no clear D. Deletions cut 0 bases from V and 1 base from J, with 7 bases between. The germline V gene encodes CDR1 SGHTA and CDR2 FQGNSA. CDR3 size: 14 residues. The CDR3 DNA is TGTGCCAGCAGCTTAGCGTACAGTTCCTACGAGCAGTACTTC. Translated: CASSLAYSSYEQYF.

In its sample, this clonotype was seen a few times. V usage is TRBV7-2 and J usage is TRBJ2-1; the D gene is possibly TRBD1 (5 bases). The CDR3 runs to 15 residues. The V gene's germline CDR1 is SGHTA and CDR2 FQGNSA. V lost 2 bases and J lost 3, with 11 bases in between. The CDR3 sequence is CASSLFQGVYNEQFF. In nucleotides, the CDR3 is TGTGCCAGCAGCTTATTTCAAGGGGTCTACAATGAGCAGTTCTTC. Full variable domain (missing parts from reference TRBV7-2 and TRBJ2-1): GAGVSQSPSNKVTEKGKDVELRCDPISGHTALYWYRQSLGQGLEFLIYFQGNSAPDKSGLPSDRFSAERTGGSVSTLTIQRTQQEDSAVYLCASSLFQGVYNEQFFGPGTRLTVL.

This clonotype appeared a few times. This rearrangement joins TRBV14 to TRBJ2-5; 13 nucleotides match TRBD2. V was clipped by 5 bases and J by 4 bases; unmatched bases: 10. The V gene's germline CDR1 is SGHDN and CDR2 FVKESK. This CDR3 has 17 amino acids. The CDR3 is CASSSGTSGTVTETQYF. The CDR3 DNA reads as TGTGCCAGCAGCTCCGGGACTAGCGGGACCGTAACAGAGACCCAGTACTTC. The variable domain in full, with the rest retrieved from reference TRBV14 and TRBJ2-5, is EAGVTQFPSHSVIEKGQTVTLRCDPISGHDNLYWYRRVMGKEIKFLLHFVKESKQDESGMPNNRFLAERTGGTYSTLKVQPAELEDSGVYFCASSSGTSGTVTETQYFGPGTRLLVL.

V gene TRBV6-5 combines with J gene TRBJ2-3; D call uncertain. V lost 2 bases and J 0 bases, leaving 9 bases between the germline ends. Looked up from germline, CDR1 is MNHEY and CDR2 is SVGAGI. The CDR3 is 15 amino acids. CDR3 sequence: CASSYGQLSTDTQYF. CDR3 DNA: TGTGCCAGCAGTTACGGGCAGCTAAGCACAGATACGCAGTATTTT.

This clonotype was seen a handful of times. The CDR3 sequence: CASKISGANVLTF. CDR3 DNA sequence: TGTGCCAGCAAAATCTCTGGGGCCAACGTCCTGACTTTC. The chain joins TRBV12-3 or TRBV12-4 to TRBJ2-6, with D unclear. Trimming left V 7 bases short and J 0 bases short, with 4 bases between. CDR3 size: 13 residues.

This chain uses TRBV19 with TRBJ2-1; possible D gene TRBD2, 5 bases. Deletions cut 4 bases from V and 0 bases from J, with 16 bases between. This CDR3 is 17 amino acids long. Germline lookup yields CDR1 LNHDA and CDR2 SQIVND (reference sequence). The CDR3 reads CASSTRVASSSYNEQFF. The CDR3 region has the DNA TGTGCCAGTAGTACCCGGGTAGCGAGTAGCTCCTACAATGAGCAGTTCTTC.

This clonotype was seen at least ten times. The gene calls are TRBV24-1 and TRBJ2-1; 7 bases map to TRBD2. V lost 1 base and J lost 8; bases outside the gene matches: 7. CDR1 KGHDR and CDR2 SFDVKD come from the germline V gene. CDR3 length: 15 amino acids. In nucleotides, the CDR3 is TGTGCCACCAGTGATTTTCTCGGCGGGAGCGATGAGCAGTTCTTC. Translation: CATSDFLGGSDEQFF.

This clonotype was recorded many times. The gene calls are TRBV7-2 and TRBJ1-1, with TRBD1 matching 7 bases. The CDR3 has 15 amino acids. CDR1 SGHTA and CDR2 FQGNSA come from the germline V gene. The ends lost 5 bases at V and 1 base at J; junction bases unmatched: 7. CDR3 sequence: CASSPRGQTNTEAFF. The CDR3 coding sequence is TGTGCCAGCAGCCCGCGGGGACAGACGAACACTGAAGCTTTCTTT.

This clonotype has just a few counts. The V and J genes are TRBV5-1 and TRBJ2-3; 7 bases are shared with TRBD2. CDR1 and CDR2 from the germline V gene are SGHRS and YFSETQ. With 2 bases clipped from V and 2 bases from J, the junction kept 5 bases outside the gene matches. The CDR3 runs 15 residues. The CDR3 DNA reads TGCGCCAGCAGCTTTAGGGACTACGCCACAGATACGCAGTATTTT. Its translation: CASSFRDYATDTQYF.

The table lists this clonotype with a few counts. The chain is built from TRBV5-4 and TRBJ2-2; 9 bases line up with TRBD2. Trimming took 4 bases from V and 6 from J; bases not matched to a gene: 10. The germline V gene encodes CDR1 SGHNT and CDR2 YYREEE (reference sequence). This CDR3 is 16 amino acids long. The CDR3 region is CASSVIAGATSGELFF. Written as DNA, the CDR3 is TGTGCCAGCAGCGTCATAGCGGGAGCGACGTCCGGGGAGCTGTTTTTT.

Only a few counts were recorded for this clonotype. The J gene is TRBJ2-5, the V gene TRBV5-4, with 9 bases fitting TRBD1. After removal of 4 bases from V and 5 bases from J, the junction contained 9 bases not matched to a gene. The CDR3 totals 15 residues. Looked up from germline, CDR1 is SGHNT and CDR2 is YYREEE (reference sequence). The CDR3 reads CASSPGTGQWETQYF. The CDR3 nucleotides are TGTGCCAGCAGCCCGGGGACAGGGCAGTGGGAGACCCAGTACTTC.

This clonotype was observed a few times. CDR3 amino acids: CASSPQMETQYF. The CDR3 DNA reads TGTGCCAGCAGTCCACAAATGGAGACCCAGTACTTC. V gene TRBV12-3 or TRBV12-4 combines with J gene TRBJ2-5; D is unresolved. This CDR3 is built from 12 residues. V was shortened by 5 bases and J by 5 bases, with 9 bases between the two germline ends.

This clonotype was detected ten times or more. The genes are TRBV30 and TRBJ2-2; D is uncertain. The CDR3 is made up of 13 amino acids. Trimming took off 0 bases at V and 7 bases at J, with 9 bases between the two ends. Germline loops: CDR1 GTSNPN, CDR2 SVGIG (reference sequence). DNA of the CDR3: TGTGCCTGGAGTGTACAATCTATCGGGGAGCTGTTTTTT. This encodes CAWSVQSIGELFF.

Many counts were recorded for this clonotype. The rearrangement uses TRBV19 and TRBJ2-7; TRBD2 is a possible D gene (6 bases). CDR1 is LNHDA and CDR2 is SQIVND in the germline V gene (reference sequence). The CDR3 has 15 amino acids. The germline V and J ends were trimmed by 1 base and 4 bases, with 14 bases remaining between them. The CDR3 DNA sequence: TGTGCCAGTAGTATAGGCGGAGGGCCAATATACGAGCAGTACTTC. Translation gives CASSIGGGPIYEQYF.

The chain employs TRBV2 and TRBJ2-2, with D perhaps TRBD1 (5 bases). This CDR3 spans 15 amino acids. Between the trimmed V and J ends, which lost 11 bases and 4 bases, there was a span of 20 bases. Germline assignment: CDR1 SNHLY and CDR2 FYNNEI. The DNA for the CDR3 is TGTGCCGGGCAGACCAGGGCCGGGTCCACCGGGGAGCTGTTTTTT. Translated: CAGQTRAGSTGELFF.

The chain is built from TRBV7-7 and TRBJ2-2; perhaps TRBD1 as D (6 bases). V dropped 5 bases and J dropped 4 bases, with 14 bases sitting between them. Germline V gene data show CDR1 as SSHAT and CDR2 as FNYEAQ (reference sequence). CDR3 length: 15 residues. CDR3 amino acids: CASSRDTTSTGELFF. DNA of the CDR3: TGTGCCAGCAGCAGGGACACAACCTCCACCGGGGAGCTGTTTTTT.

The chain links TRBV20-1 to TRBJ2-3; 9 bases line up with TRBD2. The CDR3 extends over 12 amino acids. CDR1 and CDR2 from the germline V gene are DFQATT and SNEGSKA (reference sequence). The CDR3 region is CRVAGEADTQYF. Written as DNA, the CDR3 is TGCAGGGTAGCGGGAGAGGCAGATACGCAGTATTTT.

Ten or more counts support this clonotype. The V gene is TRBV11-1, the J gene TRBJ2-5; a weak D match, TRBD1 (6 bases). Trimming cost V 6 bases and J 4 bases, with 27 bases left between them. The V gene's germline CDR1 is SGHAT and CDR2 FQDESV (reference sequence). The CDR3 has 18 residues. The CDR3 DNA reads TGTGCCAGCAGTCAACGTAGGACAGCCCTTCGAATTCGAGAGACCCAGTACTTC. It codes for CASSQRRTALRIRETQYF. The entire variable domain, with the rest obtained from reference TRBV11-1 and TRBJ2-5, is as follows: EAEVAQSPRYKITEKSQAVAFWCDPISGHATLYWYRQILGQGPELLVQFQDESVVDDSQLPKDRFSAERLKGVDSTLKIQPAELGDSAMYLCASSQRRTALRIRETQYFGPGTRLLVL.

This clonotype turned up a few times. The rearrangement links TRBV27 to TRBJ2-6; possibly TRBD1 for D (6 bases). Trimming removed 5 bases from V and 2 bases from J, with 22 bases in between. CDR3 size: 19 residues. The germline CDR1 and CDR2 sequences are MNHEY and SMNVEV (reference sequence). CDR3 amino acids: CASSLKPGHLLTGANVLTF. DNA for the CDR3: TGTGCCAGCAGTCTCAAACCGGGACACCTCTTGACTGGGGCCAACGTCCTGACTTTC.

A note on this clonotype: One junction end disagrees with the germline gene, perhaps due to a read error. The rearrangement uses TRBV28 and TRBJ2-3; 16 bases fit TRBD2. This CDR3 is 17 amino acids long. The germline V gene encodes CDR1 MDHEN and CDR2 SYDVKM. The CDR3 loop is CASRGTSGRAGTDTPYF. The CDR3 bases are TGTGCCAGCAGGGGGACTAGCGGGAGGGCCGGGACAGATACGCCGTATTTT.

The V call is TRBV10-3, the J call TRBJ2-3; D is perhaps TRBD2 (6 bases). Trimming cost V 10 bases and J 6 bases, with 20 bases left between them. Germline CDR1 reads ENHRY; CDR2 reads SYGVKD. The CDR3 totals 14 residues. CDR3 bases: TGTGCCACGACACTAGCACCCGCGACGGATACGCAGTATTTT. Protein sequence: CATTLAPATDTQYF.